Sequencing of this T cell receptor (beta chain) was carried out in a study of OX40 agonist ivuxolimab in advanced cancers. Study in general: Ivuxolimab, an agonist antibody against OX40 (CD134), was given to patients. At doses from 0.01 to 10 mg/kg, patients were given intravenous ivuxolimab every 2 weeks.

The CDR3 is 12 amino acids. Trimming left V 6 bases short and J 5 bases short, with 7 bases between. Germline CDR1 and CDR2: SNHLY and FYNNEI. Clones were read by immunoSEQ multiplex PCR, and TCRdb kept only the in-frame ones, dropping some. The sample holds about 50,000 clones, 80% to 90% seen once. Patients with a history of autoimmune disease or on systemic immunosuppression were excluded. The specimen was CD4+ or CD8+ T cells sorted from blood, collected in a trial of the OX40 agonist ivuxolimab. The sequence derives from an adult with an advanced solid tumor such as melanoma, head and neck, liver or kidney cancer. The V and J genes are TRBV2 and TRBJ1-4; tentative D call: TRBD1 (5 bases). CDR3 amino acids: CASSWGNEKLFF. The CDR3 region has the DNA TGTGCCAGCAGCTGGGGGAATGAAAAACTGTTTTTT.